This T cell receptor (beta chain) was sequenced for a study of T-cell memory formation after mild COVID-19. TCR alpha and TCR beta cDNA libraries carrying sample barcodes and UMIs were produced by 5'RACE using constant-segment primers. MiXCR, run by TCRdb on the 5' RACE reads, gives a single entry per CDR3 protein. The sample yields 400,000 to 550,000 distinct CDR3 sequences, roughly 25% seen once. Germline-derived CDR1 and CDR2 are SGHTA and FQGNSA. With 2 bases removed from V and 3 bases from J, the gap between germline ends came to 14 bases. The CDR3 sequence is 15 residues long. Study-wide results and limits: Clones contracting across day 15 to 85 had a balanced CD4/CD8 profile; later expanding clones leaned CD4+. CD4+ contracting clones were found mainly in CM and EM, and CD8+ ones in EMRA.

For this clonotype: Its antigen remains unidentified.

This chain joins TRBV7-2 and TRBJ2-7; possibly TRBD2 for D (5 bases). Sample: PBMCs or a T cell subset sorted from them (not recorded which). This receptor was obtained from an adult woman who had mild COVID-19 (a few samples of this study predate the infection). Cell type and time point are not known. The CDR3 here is CASSLSRGVNYEQYF. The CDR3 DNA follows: TGTGCCAGCAGCTTATCACGGGGAGTAAACTACGAGCAGTACTTC.